This TCR beta chain was sequenced for a study of metastatic and nonmetastatic thyroid tumors. Study at large: Samples came from malignant and benign thyroid patients, and repertoires were compared across blood and tumor or nodule tissue.

Details on this clone: A read error may explain this, as a much larger clone is one base away. This specimen includes other DNA sequences encoding the same CDR3.

Germline V CDR1 and CDR2: SEHNR, FQNEAQ (reference sequence). V lost 5 bases, J lost 6 bases, and 16 bases lay in between. This CDR3 has 14 amino acids. Thyroid surgery was preceded by no treatment in any patient. With MiXCR, TCRdb reprocessed the PCR reads. The data hold about 92,000 clones, with 14% to 15% observed a single time. The J gene is TRBJ1-2, the V gene TRBV7-9, with a possible D match to TRBD1 (5 bases). The source of this sequence is a female donor with papillary thyroid cancer or a benign thyroid nodule (not recorded which). Some clones in this sample may be carry-over from other donors' samples. Sequenced sample: blood. The CDR3 sequence: CASSPGQGEHGYTF. CDR3 DNA sequence: TGTGCCAGCAGCCCCGGGCAGGGCGAACATGGCTACACCTTC. The variable domain in full, with the rest retrieved from reference TRBV7-9 and TRBJ1-2, is DTGVSQNPRHKITKRGQNVTFRCDPISEHNRLYWYRQTLGQGPEFLTYFQNEAQLEKSRLLSDRFSAERPKGSFSTLEIQRTEQGDSAMYLCASSPGQGEHGYTFGSGTRLTVV.